The sequence of this TCR beta chain was determined in a study of cytomegalovirus exposure and HLA in healthy donors. Background on the study: Of the donors genotyped, several hundred in all, 75% to 90% fell in the Caucasian-associated ancestry cluster.

PCR was performed using 60 Vbeta and 13 Jbeta primers. This table comes from immunoSEQ multiplex PCR, and its TCRdb copy is limited to in-frame clones, with some not included. Of 90,000 to 130,000 clones listed, 55% to 75% were seen once; the top ten hold roughly 9%. CDR1 and CDR2 from the germline V gene are SGHAT and FQNNGV. CDR3 length: 16 residues. Deletions cut 2 bases from V and 3 bases from J, with 15 bases between. Study-wide findings and caveats: Many donors shared some public TCRs, even though most TCR sequences were rare.

With regard to this clone: Its antigen remains unidentified.

Sequencing was performed on PBMCs. This clonotype was obtained from a man aged 25-40 years in good health and CMV-seropositive. The chain links TRBV11-2 to TRBJ2-3; D is unclear. The CDR3 here is CASSLITRSLTDTQYF. The CDR3 region has the DNA TGTGCCAGCAGCTTAATCACCCGGTCTCTAACAGATACGCAGTATTTT.